The next 26 T cell receptor beta chains were all read from a single sample in a study of OX40 agonist ivuxolimab in advanced cancers. The method was immunoSEQ multiplex PCR; TCRdb's version includes in-frame clones alone and lacks a portion of them. The table records over 60,000 clones, roughly 85% of them present only once. Specimen: CD4+ or CD8+ T cells sorted from blood, collected in a trial of the OX40 agonist ivuxolimab. These receptors all stem from an adult with an advanced solid tumor such as melanoma, head and neck, liver or kidney cancer.

This rearrangement joins TRBV6-5 to TRBJ2-1; 9 nucleotides align to TRBD2. CDR3 size: 14 residues. Germline CDR1 MNHEY, CDR2 SVGAGI. V dropped 6 bases and J dropped 6; count of bases not matched to a gene: 6. The CDR3 region is CASRASGTVNEQFF. CDR3 DNA sequence: TGTGCCAGCAGAGCTAGCGGGACCGTCAATGAGCAGTTCTTC.

The gene calls are TRBV6-4 and TRBJ2-7; D may be TRBD1 (6 bases). The germline V and J ends were trimmed by 6 bases and 12 bases, with 21 bases remaining between them. This CDR3 is 13 amino acids long. The germline V gene has CDR1 MRHNA and CDR2 SNTAGT. The CDR3 nucleotides read TGTGCCAGCAGGGAGAGGGGGTCTGTTTTCGTGTACGTC. Its translation: CASRERGSVFVYV.

The chain combines TRBV10-3 with TRBJ1-1; a weak D match, TRBD1 (5 bases). V shed 8 bases and J shed 5 bases, with 9 bases lying between them. There are 11 residues in the CDR3. Germline-derived CDR1 and CDR2 are ENHRY and SYGVKD. CDR3 amino acids: CAIGSGTEAFF. CDR3 nucleotides: TGTGCCATCGGGTCAGGGACTGAAGCTTTCTTT.

The V call is TRBV2, the J call TRBJ2-5; 14 positions agree with TRBD2. V dropped 6 bases and J dropped 4; count of bases not matched to a gene: 7. The CDR3 runs to 16 residues. Germline CDR1 reads SNHLY; CDR2 reads FYNNEI. The DNA for the CDR3 is TGTGCCAGCAGGCACCGACTAGCGGGGGGGCTAGAGACCCAGTACTTC. Translating gives CASRHRLAGGLETQYF.

This clone was counted a few times. This sequence joins TRBV6-6 and TRBJ2-7; D perhaps matches TRBD1 (6 bases). This CDR3 contains 12 residues. The germline CDR1 and CDR2 sequences are MNHNY and SVGAGI (reference sequence). With 5 bases removed from V and 6 bases from J, the gap between germline ends came to 11 bases. This chain's CDR3 is CASSPQGGEQYV. The CDR3 region has the DNA TGTGCCAGCAGTCCACAGGGCGGCGAGCAGTACGTC.

The chain recombines TRBV7-2 with TRBJ2-1, with 9 bases aligning to TRBD2. V was clipped by 5 bases and J by 13 bases; unmatched bases: 9. This CDR3 is built from 13 residues. The germline gives CDR1 SGHTA, CDR2 FQGNSA. The CDR3 nucleotides read TGTGCCAGCAGCCGACCGGGACTAGCTTATCAGTTCTTC. Amino acid sequence: CASSRPGLAYQFF.

The rearrangement uses TRBV9 and TRBJ2-1; D is perhaps TRBD2 (6 bases). Trimming shortened V by 6 bases and J by 8 bases, and 27 bases separated the two germline ends. In germline, CDR1 is SGDLS, CDR2 YYNGEE. The CDR3 is made up of 17 amino acids. The CDR3 region is CASNAPIERAWDDEQFF. The DNA of the CDR3 is TGTGCCAGCAACGCCCCGATCGAGCGGGCTTGGGATGATGAGCAGTTCTTC.

This clone came up a few times. The chain uses TRBV6-5 and TRBJ1-4; D not certain. This CDR3 has 15 residues. Germline V CDR1 and CDR2: MNHEY, SVGAGI. Between the trimmed V and J ends, which lost 0 bases and 7 bases, there was a span of 12 bases. The CDR3 sequence is CASSYSDPSVEKLFF. The CDR3 coding sequence is TGTGCCAGCAGTTACTCGGACCCGAGTGTTGAAAAACTGTTTTTT.

The chain employs TRBV5-1 and TRBJ2-7; TRBD2 matches at 8 bases. V lost 3 bases, J lost 5 bases, and 10 bases stayed unmatched. The CDR3 loop spans 15 amino acids. Germline V lookup: CDR1 SGHRS, CDR2 YFSETQ. The CDR3, as DNA: TGCGCCAGCAGCTGGGGAGCGGGAGATTCGGACGAGCAGTACTTC. It yields the protein CASSWGAGDSDEQYF.

Concerning this clone itself: This CDR3 is missing its conserved last phenylalanine or tryptophan, likely due to a read error. Because the CDR3's place on the DNA is in doubt, the DNA is left out and the CDR3 is given as listed by TCRdb. The rearrangement uses TRBV21-1 and TRBJ1-2. TRBV21-1 is a pseudogene. The CDR3 has 10 residues if both end residues are counted. The CDR3 region is CASSKVEGSG.

The V and J genes are TRBV2 and TRBJ1-1; a possible D gene is TRBD1 (6 bases). Germline-derived CDR1 and CDR2 are SNHLY and FYNNEI. The CDR3 is 14 amino acids. V lost 3 bases and J 4 bases, leaving 12 bases between the germline ends. In nucleotides, the CDR3 is TGTGCCAGCAGTGACAGGGGCGGGATCACTGAAGCTTTCTTT. It encodes CASSDRGGITEAFF. Full variable domain (rest looked up from reference TRBV2 and TRBJ1-1): EPEVTQTPSHQVTQMGQEVILRCVPISNHLYFYWYRQILGQKVEFLVSFYNNEISEKSEIFDDQFSVERPDGSNFTLKIRSTKLEDSAMYFCASSDRGGITEAFFGQGTRLTVV.

The genes are TRBV5-4 and TRBJ2-4; 8 bases agree with TRBD1. The junction had 8 bases not matched to a gene; V was cut back by 0 bases and J by 6 bases. This CDR3 has 16 amino acids. The germline V gene has CDR1 SGHNT and CDR2 YYREEE (reference sequence). DNA for the CDR3: TGTGCCAGCAGCTTGGGTCAGGGGGCCTCTGGAAACATTCAGTACTTC. This encodes CASSLGQGASGNIQYF. The full variable domain, its missing parts supplied by reference TRBV5-4 and TRBJ2-4, is ETGVTQSPTHLIKTRGQQVTLRCSSQSGHNTVSWYQQALGQGPQFIFQYYREEENGRGNFPPRFSGLQFPNYSSELNVNALELDDSALYLCASSLGQGASGNIQYFGAGTRLSVL.

The chain carries TRBV4-2 and TRBJ1-4; 7 bases agree with TRBD1. The V and J ends lost 1 base and 7 bases, in that order; junction bases with no gene match: 3. The germline V gene has CDR1 LGHNA and CDR2 YNFKEQ. The CDR3 contains 14 residues. The CDR3 here is CASSQAGTAEKLFF. The CDR3 bases are TGTGCCAGCAGCCAAGCCGGGACAGCTGAAAAACTGTTTTTT.

The genes are TRBV6-1 and TRBJ2-7; D is perhaps TRBD2 (5 bases). The V gene's germline CDR1 is MNHNS and CDR2 SASEGT. This CDR3 contains 12 residues. V gave up 5 bases and J gave up 7 bases, with 12 bases separating them. CDR3 DNA: TGTGCCAGCAGTCACTCTACGGGGGAGCAGTACTTC. It encodes CASSHSTGEQYF.

The table lists this clone with a few counts. This chain joins TRBV10-3 and TRBJ2-3; D unclear. CDR1 ENHRY and CDR2 SYGVKD come from the germline V gene. V shed 0 bases and J shed 6 bases, with 4 bases lying between them. The CDR3 has 12 residues. DNA for the CDR3: TGTGCCATCAGTGAGTCTGGGGATACGCAGTATTTT. Its translation is CAISESGDTQYF.

This chain connects TRBV5-6 to TRBJ2-3, with D uncertain. Germline CDR1 reads SGHDT; CDR2 reads YYEEEE. V was cut by 0 bases and J by 3 bases, with 17 bases left in between. The CDR3 extends over 17 amino acids. For the CDR3, the DNA is TGTGCCAGCAGCTTGGTCAGCAAGCGCCGCTCGACAGATACGCAGTATTTT. This codes for CASSLVSKRRSTDTQYF.

The chain couples TRBV19 to TRBJ1-2; maybe TRBD1 (6 bases). From germline, CDR1 is LNHDA and CDR2 SQIVND (reference sequence). The CDR3 runs to 13 residues. Trimming took off 0 bases at V and 5 bases at J, with 7 bases between the two ends. For the CDR3, the DNA is TGTGCCAGTAGTATAGACAGGGGATATGGCTACACCTTC. This translates into CASSIDRGYGYTF. The full variable domain, its missing parts supplied by reference TRBV19 and TRBJ1-2, is DGGITQSPKYLFRKEGQNVTLSCEQNLNHDAMYWYRQDPGQGLRLIYYSQIVNDFQKGDIAEGYSVSREKKESFPLTVTSAQKNPTAFYLCASSIDRGYGYTFGSGTRLTVV.

The rearrangement links TRBV10-3 to TRBJ2-7, with 10 bases identical to TRBD2. The CDR3 runs to 14 residues. The germline V gene has CDR1 ENHRY and CDR2 SYGVKD. Germline trimming cut 4 bases from V and 5 bases from J; bases unmatched to any gene: 5. CDR3 loop: CAISGAGGSDEQYF. In DNA form, the CDR3 reads TGTGCCATCAGTGGAGCGGGAGGGTCTGACGAGCAGTACTTC.

The V call is TRBV27, the J call TRBJ2-3; TRBD1 or TRBD2 may be the D gene (5 bases each). The CDR3 is made up of 15 amino acids. Germline values: CDR1 MNHEY, CDR2 SMNVEV (reference sequence). V was shortened by 0 bases and J by 3 bases, with 10 bases between the two germline ends. DNA for the CDR3: TGTGCCAGCAGTTTATCGCTGGGGGTAACAGATACGCAGTATTTT. Translated: CASSLSLGVTDTQYF.

This clone came up a few times. This rearrangement joins TRBV6-4 to TRBJ1-6; D not certain. Trimming cost V 3 bases and J 9 bases, with 12 bases left between them. Germline assignment: CDR1 MRHNA and CDR2 SNTAGT. The CDR3 totals 14 residues. CDR3 residues: CASSERTSLSPLHF. The DNA for the CDR3 is TGTGCCAGCAGTGAACGGACCTCTCTTTCACCCCTCCACTTT.

DNA for the CDR3: TGCGCCAGCAGCCAGGCGACAGGGGATCTTGGAAAACTGTTTTTT. The encoded protein is CASSQATGDLGKLFF. V and J are TRBV4-3 and TRBJ1-4, with 8 bases matching TRBD1. The CDR3 sequence is 15 residues long. Germline CDR1 and CDR2: LGHNA and YSLEER. The V segment lost 3 bases and the J segment 10 bases; nucleotides outside the gene matches: 10.

This chain uses TRBV9 with TRBJ1-4; TRBD1 matches 7 bases. Germline V gene lookup returns CDR1 SGDLS and CDR2 YYNGEE. There are 14 residues in the CDR3. Trimming cost V 3 bases and J 4 bases; bases outside gene matches: 3. CDR3 loop: CASSGDSDNEKLFF. The CDR3 region has the DNA TGTGCCAGCAGCGGGGACAGCGATAATGAAAAACTGTTTTTT.

This clone has a handful of counts. The chain joins TRBV7-8 to TRBJ1-1, with D uncertain. CDR1 SGHVS and CDR2 FQNEAQ come from the germline V gene. Trimming stripped 2 bases from V and 1 base from J, with 14 bases between. The CDR3 sequence is 16 residues long. The CDR3 here is CASSLKVAGPNTEAFF. DNA for the CDR3: TGTGCCAGCAGCTTAAAAGTAGCCGGTCCGAACACTGAAGCTTTCTTT.

The rearrangement uses TRBV30 and TRBJ1-2; 7 positions match TRBD1. The CDR3 runs 13 residues. Trimming took 8 bases from V and 0 from J; bases not matched to a gene: 6. Germline CDR1 is GTSNPN and CDR2 is SVGIG (reference sequence). The CDR3 sequence is CALRDRTNYGYTF. For the CDR3, the DNA is TGTGCCCTCCGGGACAGAACTAACTATGGCTACACCTTC.

The chain is built from TRBV2 and TRBJ1-1, with D unclear. The CDR3 covers 12 residues. The germline V and J ends were trimmed by 3 bases and 3 bases, with 5 bases remaining between them. The germline gives CDR1 SNHLY, CDR2 FYNNEI. DNA for the CDR3: TGTGCCAGCAGTGAGGGGTACACTGAAGCTTTCTTT. Translating it yields CASSEGYTEAFF.

J is TRBJ1-3 and V is TRBV5-1; D gene uncertain. V was shortened by 1 base and J by 0 bases, with 11 bases between the two germline ends. The germline CDR1 and CDR2 sequences are SGHRS and YFSETQ. The length of the CDR3 is 16 residues. Here the CDR3 DNA reads TGCGCCAGCAGCTTGCAGCAGGCCGGCTCTGGAAACACCATATATTTT. Its protein product is CASSLQQAGSGNTIYF.